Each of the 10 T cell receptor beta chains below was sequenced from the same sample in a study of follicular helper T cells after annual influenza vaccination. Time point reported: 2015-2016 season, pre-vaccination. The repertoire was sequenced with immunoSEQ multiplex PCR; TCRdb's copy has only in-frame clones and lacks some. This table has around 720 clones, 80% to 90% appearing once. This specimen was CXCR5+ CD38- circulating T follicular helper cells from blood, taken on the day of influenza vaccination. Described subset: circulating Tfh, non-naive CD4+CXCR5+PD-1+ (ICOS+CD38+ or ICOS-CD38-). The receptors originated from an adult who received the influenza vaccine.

The CDR3 here is CASRTGRLQETQYF. The CDR3 DNA reads as TGTGCAAGTCGTACGGGACGGCTCCAAGAGACCCAGTACTTC. This rearrangement joins TRBV12-2 to TRBJ2-5. TRBV12-2 is a pseudogene locus. The CDR3 has 14 residues.

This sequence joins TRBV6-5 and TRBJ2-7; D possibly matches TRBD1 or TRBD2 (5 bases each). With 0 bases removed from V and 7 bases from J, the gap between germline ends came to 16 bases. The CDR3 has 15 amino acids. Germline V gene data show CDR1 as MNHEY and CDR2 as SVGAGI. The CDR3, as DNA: TGTGCCAGCAGTTACTCCGGTGAGGGGCGGCATGAGCAGTACTTC. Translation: CASSYSGEGRHEQYF.

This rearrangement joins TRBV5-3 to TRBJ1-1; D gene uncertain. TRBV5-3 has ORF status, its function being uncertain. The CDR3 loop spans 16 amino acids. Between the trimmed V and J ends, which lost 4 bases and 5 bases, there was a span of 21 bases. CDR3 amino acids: CARSPADGILITEAFF. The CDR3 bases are TGTGCCAGAAGCCCGGCGGACGGAATACTAATAACTGAAGCTTTCTTT.

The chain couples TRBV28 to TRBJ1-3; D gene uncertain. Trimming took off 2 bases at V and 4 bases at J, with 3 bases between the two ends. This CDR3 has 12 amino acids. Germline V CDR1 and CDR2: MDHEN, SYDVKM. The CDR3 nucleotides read TGTGCCAGCAGTTTAAAGGGAAACACCATATATTTT. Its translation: CASSLKGNTIYF.

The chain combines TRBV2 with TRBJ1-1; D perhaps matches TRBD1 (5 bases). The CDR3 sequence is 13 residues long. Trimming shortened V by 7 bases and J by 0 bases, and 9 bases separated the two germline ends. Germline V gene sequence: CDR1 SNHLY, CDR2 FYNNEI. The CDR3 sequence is CASTRQLNTEAFF. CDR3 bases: TGTGCCAGCACCCGACAGTTGAACACTGAAGCTTTCTTT.

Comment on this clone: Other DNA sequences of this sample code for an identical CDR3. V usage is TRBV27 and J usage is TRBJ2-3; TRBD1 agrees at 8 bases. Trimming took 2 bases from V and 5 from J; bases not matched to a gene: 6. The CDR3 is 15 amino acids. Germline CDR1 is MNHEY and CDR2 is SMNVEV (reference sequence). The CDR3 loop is CASSLPGGPGDTQYF. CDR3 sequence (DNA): TGTGCCAGCAGTTTACCAGGGGGCCCGGGAGATACGCAGTATTTT.

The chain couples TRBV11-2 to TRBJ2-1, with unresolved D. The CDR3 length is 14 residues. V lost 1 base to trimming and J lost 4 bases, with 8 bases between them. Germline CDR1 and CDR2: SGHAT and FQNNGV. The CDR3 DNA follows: TGTGCCAGCAGCTTAGGAACTCTATACAATGAGCAGTTCTTC. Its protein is CASSLGTLYNEQFF. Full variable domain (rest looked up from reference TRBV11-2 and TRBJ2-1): EAGVAQSPRYKIIEKRQSVAFWCNPISGHATLYWYQQILGQGPKLLIQFQNNGVVDDSQLPKDRFSAERLKGVDSTLKIQPAKLEDSAVYLCASSLGTLYNEQFFGPGTRLTVL.

The CDR3 is CASRITGTEEKLFF. The CDR3 DNA sequence: TGTGCCAGCAGAATAACAGGGACCGAGGAAAAACTGTTTTTT. The chain is built from TRBV28 and TRBJ1-4; tentative D call: TRBD1 (6 bases). V lost 6 bases and J lost 8, with 16 bases in between. Per germline, CDR1 MDHEN and CDR2 SYDVKM. CDR3 length: 14 amino acids.

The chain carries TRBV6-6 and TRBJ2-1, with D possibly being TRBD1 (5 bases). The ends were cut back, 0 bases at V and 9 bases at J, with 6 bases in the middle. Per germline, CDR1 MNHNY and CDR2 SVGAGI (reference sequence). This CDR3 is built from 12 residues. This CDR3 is CASSYSRGEQFF. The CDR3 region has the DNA TGTGCCAGCAGTTACTCTAGGGGTGAGCAGTTCTTC.

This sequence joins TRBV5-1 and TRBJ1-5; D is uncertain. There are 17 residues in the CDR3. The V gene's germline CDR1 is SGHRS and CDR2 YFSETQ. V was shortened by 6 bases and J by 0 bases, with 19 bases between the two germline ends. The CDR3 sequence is CASTTPANSTSNQPQHF. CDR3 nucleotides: TGCGCCAGCACCACCCCCGCCAATTCCACTAGCAATCAGCCCCAGCATTTT.